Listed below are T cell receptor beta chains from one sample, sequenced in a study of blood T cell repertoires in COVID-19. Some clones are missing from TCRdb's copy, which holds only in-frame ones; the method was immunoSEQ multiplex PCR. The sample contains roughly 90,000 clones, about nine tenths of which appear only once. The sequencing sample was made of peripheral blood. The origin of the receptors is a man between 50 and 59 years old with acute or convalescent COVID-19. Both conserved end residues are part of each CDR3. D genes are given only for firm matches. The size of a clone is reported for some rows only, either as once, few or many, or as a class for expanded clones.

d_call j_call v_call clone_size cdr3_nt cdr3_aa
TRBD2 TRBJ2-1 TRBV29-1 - TGCAGCGTGAACGAACTAGCGGTTTACAATGAGCAGTTCTTC CSVNELAVYNEQFF
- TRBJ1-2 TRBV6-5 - TGTGCCAGCGCGGCAGGGTGGGACTATGGCTACACCTTC CASAAGWDYGYTF
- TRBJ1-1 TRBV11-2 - TGTGCCAGCAGGAGAACAGGGACCACTGAAGCTTTCTTT CASRRTGTTEAFF
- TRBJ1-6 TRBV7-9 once TGTGCCAGCAGCTCGCCGGGACTTCGGAATTCACCCCTCCACTTT CASSSPGLRNSPLHF
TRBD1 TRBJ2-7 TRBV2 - TGTGCCAGCAGACTACAGGGGGGCACCTACGAGCAGTACTTC CASRLQGGTYEQYF
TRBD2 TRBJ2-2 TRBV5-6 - TGTGCCAGCAGCCTACTAGCGGGAGTGCCGAACACCGGGGAGCTGTTTTTT CASSLLAGVPNTGELFF
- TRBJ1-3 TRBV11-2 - TGTGCCAGCAGCTTGGAGGGGTTCTCTGGAAACACCATATATTTT CASSLEGFSGNTIYF
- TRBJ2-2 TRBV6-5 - TGTGCCAGCAGTCTTACTGGTATCGGGGAGCTGTTTTTT CASSLTGIGELFF
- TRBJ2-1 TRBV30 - TGTGCCTGGAGCCACGGACAGAGGGAGTTCTTC CAWSHGQREFF
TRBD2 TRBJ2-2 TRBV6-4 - TGTGCCAGCGAGACTAGCGGGAGGACCAGTGGGGAGCTGTTTTTT CASETSGRTSGELFF
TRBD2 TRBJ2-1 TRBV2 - TGTGCCAGCAAGGGGCGGGAGGAGTCCTACAATGAGCAGTTCTTC CASKGREESYNEQFF
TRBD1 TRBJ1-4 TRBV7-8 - TGTGCCAGCGGCCGTGGACAGGCTTCCGAAAAACTGTTTTTT CASGRGQASEKLFF
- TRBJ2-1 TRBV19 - TGTGCCAGTAGTATTAGCCTACCCTACAATGAGCAGTTCTTC CASSISLPYNEQFF
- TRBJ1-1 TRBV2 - TGTGCCAGCAAAGCAAACACTGAAGCTTTCTTT CASKANTEAFF
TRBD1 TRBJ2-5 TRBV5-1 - TGCGCCAGCAGCTTGGCACCAGGGGGAGAGACCCAGTACTTC CASSLAPGGETQYF
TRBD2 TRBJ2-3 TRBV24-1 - TGTGCCACCAGTGATCGTCCTAGACCTAGCGGGAGGGTGGGTACAGATACGCAGTATTTT CATSDRPRPSGRVGTDTQYF
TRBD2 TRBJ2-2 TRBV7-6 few TGTGCCAGCAGGGGATTAGCGGGAGGTAACACCGGGGAGCTGTTTTTT CASRGLAGGNTGELFF
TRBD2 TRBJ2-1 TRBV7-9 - TGTGCCAGCAGCCGGTTAGCGGGGGGGAGAAATGAGCAGTTCTTC CASSRLAGGRNEQFF
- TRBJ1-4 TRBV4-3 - TGCGCCAGCAGCCAAAGCCTAGGTGGGGGCTCGTCGGAAAAACTGTTTTTT CASSQSLGGGSSEKLFF
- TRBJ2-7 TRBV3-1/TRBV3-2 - TGTGCCAGCAGCCAATCTATAAACGAGCAGTACTTC CASSQSINEQYF
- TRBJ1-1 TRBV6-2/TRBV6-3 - TGTGCCAGCAGTTACGCCAGTAACACTGAAGCTTTCTTT CASSYASNTEAFF
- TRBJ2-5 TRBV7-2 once TGTGCCAGCAGCTTAGGGCAGGGGGAGACCCAGTACTTC CASSLGQGETQYF
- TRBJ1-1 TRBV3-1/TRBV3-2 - TGTGCCAGCAGCCAAAGGGGTGAGCTCAGGGCTTTCTTT CASSQRGELRAFF
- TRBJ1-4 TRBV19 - TGTGCCAGTACCGAACATGGGGCAGGGAATGAAAAACTGTTTTTT CASTEHGAGNEKLFF
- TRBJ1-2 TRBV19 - TGTGCCAGTAGTATCCGAGGCACGGTCCATGGCTACACCTTC CASSIRGTVHGYTF
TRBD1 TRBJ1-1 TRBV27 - TGTGCCAGCAGTACAAACAGGGGGCGCGGCACTGAAGCTTTCTTT CASSTNRGRGTEAFF
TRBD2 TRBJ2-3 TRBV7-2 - TGTGCCAGCAGCCCCCGGACTAGCGGGAGAGCAGATACGCAGTATTTT CASSPRTSGRADTQYF
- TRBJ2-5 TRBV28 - TGTGCCAGCAGTTTAGCAGGGGGAGGAGAGACCCAGTACTTC CASSLAGGGETQYF
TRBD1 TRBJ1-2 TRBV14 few TGTGCCAGCAGCCCCCGGGACAGCAGCGCTACTAACTATGGCTACACCTTC CASSPRDSSATNYGYTF
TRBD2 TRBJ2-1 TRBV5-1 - TGCGCCAGCAGCTGGACTAGCGGGACCCGGGGCAATGAGCAGTTCTTC CASSWTSGTRGNEQFF
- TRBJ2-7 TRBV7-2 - TGTGCCAGCAGCTTAATTCTAGACTACGAGCAGTACTTC CASSLILDYEQYF
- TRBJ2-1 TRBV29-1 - TGCAGCGCCCGGACTGGAAACAATGAGCAGTTCTTC CSARTGNNEQFF
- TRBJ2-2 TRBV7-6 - TGTGCCAGCAGCTTAGCTGGTGGAGGGGGCTCCAGGGAGCTGTTTTTT CASSLAGGGGSRELFF
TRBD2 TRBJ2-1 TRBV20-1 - TGCAGTGCCCTTGAGACTAGCGCTCAGTTCTTC CSALETSAQFF
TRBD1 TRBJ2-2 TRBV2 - TGTGCCAGCAGCCCAAACAGGGGGGCCGGGGAGCTGTTTTTT CASSPNRGAGELFF
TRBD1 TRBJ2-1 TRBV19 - TGTGCCAGCGGACAGGGGCGGGGGAATGAGCAGTTCTTC CASGQGRGNEQFF
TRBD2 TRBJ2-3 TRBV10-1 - TGCGCCAGTGGGACTAGCGGCACAGATACGCAGTATTTT CASGTSGTDTQYF